This T cell receptor (beta chain) was sequenced in a study of cytomegalovirus exposure and HLA in healthy donors. Per the germline V gene, CDR1 is ENHRY and CDR2 is SYGVKD. The CDR3 loop spans 15 amino acids. V lost 6 bases and J lost 7, with 21 bases in between. About this clone itself: Its antigen is not known.

Donors were nominally healthy when sampled, though unrecorded immune exposures were likely. PCR primers comprised 60 Vbeta and 13 Jbeta primers. Using immunoSEQ multiplex PCR, the repertoire was profiled, and TCRdb retains in-frame clones only, with some absent. The sample lists more than 150,000 clones, around 86% occurring once. Regarding the study as a whole: CMV serostatus alone was available as immune exposure information. An apparent linkage of common viral pathogens to several of the most significant clusters emerged in a later analysis. Through in vitro validation, three CMV-associated chains were shown to be specific for CMV antigens.

The origin of this receptor is a man aged 40-50 years in good health and CMV-seropositive. V gene TRBV10-3 combines with J gene TRBJ1-2; D is ambiguous. Sequenced input: PBMCs. The CDR3 nucleotides are TGTGCCATCAGAGCTAACCGGGTCTCCAGCGTTGGCTACACCTTC. Its protein is CAIRANRVSSVGYTF.